This T cell receptor (beta chain) derives from a study of regulatory T cells in long-lasting Graves disease. Study details: Patients with new Graves' disease had used antithyroid drugs below 3 months.

Study-wide results and caveats: Under persistent disease, TRBV28, TRBJ1-2 and TRBJ2-5 were used preferentially.

On this clonotype itself: Its target is not known. The likely explanation is a read error, given a far larger clone one base away.

Sample time point: newly diagnosed GD, antithyroid drugs for less than 3 months. RNA extracted from PBMCs served as the sequencing template. V was clipped by 3 bases and J by 4 bases, with 13 bases between them. This CDR3 has 15 residues. CDR1 is SGHVS, CDR2 FQNEAQ, per germline. CDR3-region Arm-PCR and iRepertoire HTBI primers produced the TCR beta libraries. Each CDR3 protein gets one entry after TCRdb re-called the multiplex PCR reads with MiXCR. This sample carries some 250,000 distinct CDR3 sequences, around 21% of them seen once, and the ten largest clones take over 11%. V is TRBV7-8 and J is TRBJ2-1; D may be TRBD2 (6 bases). The source of this sequence is a female donor with Graves disease. The material sequenced was peripheral blood mononuclear cells (PBMCs), taken at new diagnosis, from a patient treated with antithyroid drugs. The CDR3 region is CASSFPTGGYNEQFF. The CDR3 nucleotides read TGTGCCAGCAGCTTTCCGACCGGGGGTTACAATGAGCAGTTCTTC.